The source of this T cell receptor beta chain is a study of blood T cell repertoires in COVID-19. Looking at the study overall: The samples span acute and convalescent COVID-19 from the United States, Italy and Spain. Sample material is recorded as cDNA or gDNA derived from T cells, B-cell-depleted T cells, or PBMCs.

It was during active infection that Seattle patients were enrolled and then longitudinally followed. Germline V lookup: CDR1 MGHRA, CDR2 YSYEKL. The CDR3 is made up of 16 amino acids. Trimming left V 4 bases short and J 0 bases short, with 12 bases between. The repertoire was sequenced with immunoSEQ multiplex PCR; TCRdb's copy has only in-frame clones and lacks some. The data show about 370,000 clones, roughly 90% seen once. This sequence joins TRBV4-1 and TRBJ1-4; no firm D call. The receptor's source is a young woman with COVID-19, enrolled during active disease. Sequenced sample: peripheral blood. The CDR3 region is CASSPIRGATNEKLFF. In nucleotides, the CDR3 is TGCGCCAGCAGCCCGATCCGCGGTGCAACTAATGAAAAACTGTTTTTT.